A single sample is the source of the 24 T cell receptor beta chains below, sequenced in a study of blood T cell repertoires in COVID-19. Sequencing used immunoSEQ multiplex PCR; TCRdb keeps in-frame clones, though not all of them. The sample has approximately 91,000 clones; about four fifths are singletons. Material: peripheral blood. The receptors stem from a woman of 80 years or more with acute or convalescent COVID-19.

The gene calls are TRBV7-2 and TRBJ2-3; TRBD1 matches 10 bases. The V gene's germline CDR1 is SGHTA and CDR2 FQGNSA. V lost 5 bases, J lost 4 bases, and 6 bases stayed unmatched. The CDR3 sequence is 15 residues long. DNA for the CDR3: TGTGCCAGCAGCCAGGACAGGGGGTGGGCAGATACGCAGTATTTT. Protein product: CASSQDRGWADTQYF.

The V and J genes are TRBV7-2 and TRBJ1-2; 7 positions match TRBD1. The CDR3 extends over 17 amino acids. Per the germline V gene, CDR1 is SGHTA and CDR2 is FQGNSA. Trimming removed 0 bases from V and 1 base from J; junction bases left unmatched: 8. The CDR3 is CASSLAGGPAYNYGYTF. As DNA, the CDR3 is TGTGCCAGCAGCTTAGCAGGGGGCCCTGCCTATAACTATGGCTACACCTTC.

This sequence joins TRBV7-2 and TRBJ1-6, with TRBD1 identical over 8 bases. CDR1 SGHTA and CDR2 FQGNSA come from the germline V gene. The CDR3 runs to 15 residues. V was clipped by 5 bases and J by 8 bases; unmatched bases: 8. The CDR3 sequence: CASSGPGTGYSPLHF. The CDR3 DNA reads TGTGCCAGCAGCGGACCCGGGACAGGCTATTCACCCCTCCACTTT.

The chain uses TRBV5-1 and TRBJ2-7; the D gene is possibly TRBD1 (5 bases). The CDR3 is 15 residues long. Germline V CDR1 and CDR2: SGHRS, YFSETQ. V was cut by 2 bases and J by 0 bases, with 12 bases left in between. The CDR3 coding sequence is TGCGCCAGCAGCTTAGGGGTGGCAGGCTCCTACGAGCAGTACTTC. This sequence encodes CASSLGVAGSYEQYF. The variable domain in full, completed from reference TRBV5-1 and TRBJ2-7, reads KAGVTQTPRYLIKTRGQQVTLSCSPISGHRSVSWYQQTPGQGLQFLFEYFSETQRNKGNFPGRFSGRQFSNSRSEMNVSTLELGDSALYLCASSLGVAGSYEQYFGPGTRLTVT.

The chain links TRBV5-1 to TRBJ2-1; 8 bases are shared with TRBD1. The V and J ends lost 4 bases and 2 bases, in that order; junction bases with no gene match: 2. The CDR3 sequence is 14 residues long. Germline V CDR1 and CDR2: SGHRS, YFSETQ. DNA of the CDR3: TGCGCCAGCAGCATGACAGGGGCCTACAATGAGCAGTTCTTC. This sequence encodes CASSMTGAYNEQFF.

The gene calls are TRBV18 and TRBJ1-1; maybe TRBD1 (6 bases). With 2 bases removed from V and 5 bases from J, the gap between germline ends came to 24 bases. Germline loops: CDR1 KGHSH, CDR2 LQKENI. This CDR3 spans 18 amino acids. CDR3 in amino acids: CASSPNPATRGGTTEAFF. In DNA form, the CDR3 reads TGTGCCAGCTCACCAAACCCCGCTACCAGGGGAGGGACGACTGAAGCTTTCTTT. Looking up the rest from reference TRBV18 and TRBJ1-1 gives the full variable domain: NAGVMQNPRHLVRRRGQEARLRCSPMKGHSHVYWYRQLPEEGLKFMVYLQKENIIDESGMPKERFSAEFPKEGPSILRIQQVVRGDSAAYFCASSPNPATRGGTTEAFFGQGTRLTVV.

This clone was seen more than once but under ten times. V usage is TRBV6-1 and J usage is TRBJ1-6, with a weak D call TRBD1 (5 bases). Germline V gives CDR1 MNHNS, CDR2 SASEGT. The V gene lost 4 bases and the J gene lost 6 bases, with 16 bases spanning the gap. The CDR3 extends over 16 amino acids. The CDR3 here is CASSVRARGGNSPLHF. The CDR3, as DNA: TGTGCCAGCAGTGTCCGGGCGAGGGGAGGTAATTCACCCCTCCACTTT.

V gene TRBV27 combines with J gene TRBJ2-7; possible D gene TRBD2, 7 bases. Germline CDR1 and CDR2: MNHEY and SMNVEV (reference sequence). V dropped 6 bases and J dropped 7 bases, with 13 bases sitting between them. This CDR3 has 12 amino acids. CDR3 sequence: CASSPGGREQYF. For the CDR3, the DNA is TGTGCCAGCAGCCCCGGGGGGCGGGAGCAGTACTTC.

The chain recombines TRBV25-1 with TRBJ1-4; D may be TRBD1 (6 bases). Germline assignment: CDR1 MGHDK and CDR2 SYGVNS. The CDR3 runs to 17 residues. V was clipped by 3 bases and J by 8 bases, with 22 bases between them. The DNA for the CDR3 is TGTGCCAGCAGTGATAGCCCCGGACAGCCGAAGAGGGAAAAACTGTTTTTT. It specifies CASSDSPGQPKREKLFF.

The rearrangement links TRBV6-5 to TRBJ2-3; D unclear. The CDR3 extends over 10 amino acids. V was cut by 2 bases and J by 13 bases, with 7 bases left in between. Germline assignment: CDR1 MNHEY and CDR2 SVGAGI. CDR3 protein: CASSYPYKYF. The DNA for the CDR3 is TGTGCCAGCAGTTACCCTTATAAGTATTTT.

This chain's CDR3 is CASSFWAGGYNEQFF. The CDR3, as DNA: TGTGCCAGCAGCTTCTGGGCGGGGGGCTACAATGAGCAGTTCTTC. The J gene is TRBJ2-1, the V gene TRBV5-6; 8 positions agree with TRBD2. CDR1 is SGHDT and CDR2 is YYEEEE in the germline V gene. V trimming: 2 bases; J trimming: 3 bases; junction bases outside the gene matches: 4. The CDR3 runs 15 residues.

V is TRBV10-1 and J is TRBJ1-6; tentative D call: TRBD1 (5 bases). The CDR3 is made up of 15 amino acids. CDR1 and CDR2 (germline): WNHNN, SYGVQD (reference sequence). Deletions cut 10 bases from V and 7 bases from J, with 20 bases between. CDR3 loop: CANAGCSDTNSPLHF. As DNA, the CDR3 is TGCGCCAATGCAGGGTGCTCGGATACCAATTCACCCCTCCACTTT.

This rearrangement joins TRBV18 to TRBJ2-2; TRBD1 might be the D (6 bases). This CDR3 has 15 residues. The V gene's germline CDR1 is KGHSH and CDR2 LQKENI. Trimming removed 2 bases from V and 8 bases from J, with 15 bases in between. CDR3 sequence (DNA): TGTGCCAGCTCACCATGGGGGCGAGGAACGGGGGAGCTGTTTTTT. Translation: CASSPWGRGTGELFF.

The chain combines TRBV19 with TRBJ1-1; tentative D call: TRBD1 (6 bases). There are 17 residues in the CDR3. The V and J ends lost 6 bases and 2 bases respectively, with 22 bases between them. Per the germline V gene, CDR1 is LNHDA and CDR2 is SQIVND (reference sequence). The CDR3 nucleotides are TGTGCCAGTAGGCCAACTGAAGGCAGGGGCGCAAACACTGAAGCTTTCTTT. Translating it yields CASRPTEGRGANTEAFF.

The V gene is TRBV2, the J gene TRBJ1-4, with 10 bases fitting TRBD1. The CDR3 runs 15 residues. Per germline, CDR1 SNHLY and CDR2 FYNNEI. Unmatched junction bases numbered 8, after V lost 5 bases and J lost 8 bases. The CDR3 sequence is CASSRQGAAQEKLFF. In DNA, the CDR3 is TGTGCCAGCAGTCGACAGGGGGCGGCTCAGGAAAAACTGTTTTTT.

V is TRBV19 and J is TRBJ1-1; D perhaps matches TRBD1 (5 bases). Germline V gene sequence: CDR1 LNHDA, CDR2 SQIVND (reference sequence). Trimming removed 1 base from V and 10 bases from J, with 16 bases in between. The CDR3 covers 14 residues. CDR3 nucleotide sequence: TGTGCCAGTAGTATAGGGATGGGGGGACCCGGAGCTTTCTTT. It is translated as CASSIGMGGPGAFF.

The chain employs TRBV10-3 and TRBJ2-3, with TRBD1 identical over 10 bases. The CDR3 is 18 amino acids. With 2 bases clipped from V and 0 bases from J, the junction kept 8 bases outside the gene matches. Germline V gives CDR1 ENHRY, CDR2 SYGVKD. The CDR3 here is CAISEATGQGTSTDTQYF. CDR3 bases: TGTGCCATCAGTGAGGCAACGGGACAGGGGACGAGCACAGATACGCAGTATTTT.

This rearrangement joins TRBV6-5 to TRBJ1-6; D is unclear. The CDR3 contains 13 residues. The V gene lost 6 bases and the J gene lost 7 bases, with 10 bases spanning the gap. In germline, CDR1 is MNHEY, CDR2 SVGAGI. CDR3 sequence reads: CASRVTTNSPLHF. For the CDR3, the DNA is TGTGCCAGCAGGGTTACTACGAATTCACCCCTCCACTTT.

This clone is a singleton in its sample. The rearrangement uses TRBV3-1 (or the pseudogene TRBV3-2) and TRBJ1-4, with 10 bases fitting TRBD1. Per germline, CDR1 LGHDT and CDR2 YNNKEL (reference sequence). The CDR3 length is 14 residues. V was clipped by 3 bases and J by 7 bases; unmatched bases: 2. CDR3 DNA sequence: TGTGCCAGCAGCCAGACAGGGGGCCTTGAAAAACTGTTTTTT. This translates into CASSQTGGLEKLFF.

V usage is TRBV19 and J usage is TRBJ2-1; 7 bases match TRBD2. CDR3 size: 15 residues. V was clipped by 7 bases and J by 0 bases; unmatched bases: 6. Germline assignment: CDR1 LNHDA and CDR2 SQIVND (reference sequence). CDR3 in amino acids: CASNSGGVSYNEQFF. The CDR3 nucleotides are TGTGCCAGTAACTCGGGGGGAGTCTCCTACAATGAGCAGTTCTTC.

This chain uses TRBV19 with TRBJ1-1; D not certain. CDR1 is LNHDA, CDR2 SQIVND, per germline (reference sequence). The V gene lost 7 bases and the J gene lost 1 base, with 13 bases spanning the gap. The CDR3 runs to 14 residues. The CDR3 loop reads CASTPDRRNTEAFF. The CDR3 region has the DNA TGTGCCAGTACCCCCGATCGGAGGAACACTGAAGCTTTCTTT.

This sequence joins TRBV28 and TRBJ1-2; TRBD1 aligns across 10 bases. Germline values: CDR1 MDHEN, CDR2 SYDVKM. The CDR3 is 14 amino acids. Unmatched junction bases numbered 7, after V lost 5 bases and J lost 7 bases. The CDR3 sequence is CASSATGGVRGYTF. The DNA of the CDR3 is TGTGCCAGCAGTGCGACAGGGGGCGTACGTGGCTACACCTTC.

This clone was recorded many times. The V gene is TRBV30, the J gene TRBJ1-4, with TRBD1 identical over 9 bases. Germline CDR1 is GTSNPN and CDR2 is SVGIG (reference sequence). This CDR3 spans 15 amino acids. J lost 5 bases, V lost 0 bases, and 4 bases had no gene match. The CDR3 region has the DNA TGTGCCTGGAGTGTTAGGGGGACAGGGAATGAAAAACTGTTTTTT. This encodes CAWSVRGTGNEKLFF.

This chain connects TRBV6-6 to TRBJ1-2; D perhaps matches TRBD1 (5 bases). V lost 6 bases to trimming and J lost 2 bases, with 19 bases between them. From germline, CDR1 is MNHNY and CDR2 SVGAGI (reference sequence). The CDR3 consists of 16 residues. The CDR3: CASRLPYRPDNYGYTF. The DNA of the CDR3 is TGTGCCAGCAGGCTACCGTACAGGCCCGACAACTATGGCTACACCTTC.